Each of the 8 T cell receptor beta chains below was sequenced from the same sample in a study of identifying expanded T cells in peripheral blood. Produced via immunoSEQ multiplex PCR; TCRdb's table is partial and in-frame only. The table lists 50,000 to 60,000 clones, approximately 82% of them singletons. Sequenced: blood. These TCRs come from a person between 18 and 69 years old in good health.

The chain employs TRBV7-2 and TRBJ2-3; D may be TRBD1 or TRBD2 (5 bases each). Between the trimmed V and J ends, which lost 3 bases and 5 bases, there was a span of 12 bases. The CDR3 has 14 residues. The germline V gene encodes CDR1 SGHTA and CDR2 FQGNSA. CDR3 sequence (DNA): TGTGCCAGCAGCTTCGGGACCATGGAAGATACGCAGTATTTT. It translates to CASSFGTMEDTQYF.

The chain carries TRBV11-1 and TRBJ1-1; D is unresolved. The CDR3 has 11 amino acids. CDR1 and CDR2 from the germline V gene are SGHAT and FQDESV (reference sequence). V was shortened by 3 bases and J by 8 bases, with 7 bases between the two germline ends. Here the CDR3 DNA reads TGTGCCAGCAGCTTGCAGAAAGAAGCTTTCTTT. It translates to CASSLQKEAFF.

This clone appeared a few times. The chain combines TRBV28 with TRBJ1-1; tentative D call: TRBD1 (5 bases). V lost 10 bases and J lost 0, with 15 bases in between. This CDR3 contains 14 residues. The V gene's germline CDR1 is MDHEN and CDR2 SYDVKM. The CDR3 DNA reads TGTGCCACCGCGCAGGGACCAATGAACACTGAAGCTTTCTTT. Translating it yields CATAQGPMNTEAFF. The variable domain in full, completed from reference TRBV28 and TRBJ1-1, reads DVKVTQSSRYLVKRTGEKVFLECVQDMDHENMFWYRQDPGLGLRLIYFSYDVKMKEKGDIPEGYSVSREKKERFSLILESASTNQTSMYLCATAQGPMNTEAFFGQGTRLTVV.

The rearrangement uses TRBV6-1 and TRBJ1-1; TRBD1 matches 7 bases. The CDR3 contains 15 residues. The ends lost 6 bases at V and 0 bases at J; junction bases unmatched: 7. CDR1 and CDR2 (germline): MNHNS, SASEGT. The CDR3 protein is CASRRPDRMNTEAFF. CDR3 bases: TGTGCCAGCAGGCGGCCGGACAGGATGAACACTGAAGCTTTCTTT.

The rearrangement joins TRBV28 to TRBJ1-1, with D possibly matching TRBD1 (5 bases). CDR1 MDHEN and CDR2 SYDVKM come from the germline V gene. V gave up 8 bases and J gave up 0 bases, with 16 bases separating them. The CDR3 is 15 residues long. In DNA, the CDR3 is TGTGCCAGCTATCCAGGGTCCAACCTGAACACTGAAGCTTTCTTT. This sequence encodes CASYPGSNLNTEAFF.

The chain carries TRBV13 and TRBJ2-7, with D possibly being TRBD2 (5 bases). V was trimmed by 3 bases and J by 5 bases, leaving 14 bases between them. CDR1 is PRHDT, CDR2 FYEKMQ, per germline (reference sequence). This CDR3 is built from 14 residues. The CDR3 reads CASSLSPGSDEQYF. The CDR3 region has the DNA TGTGCCAGCAGCTTGAGCCCGGGGTCCGACGAGCAGTACTTC.

The chain carries TRBV19 and TRBJ1-3; D perhaps matches TRBD1 (6 bases). Germline V gene data show CDR1 as LNHDA and CDR2 as SQIVND (reference sequence). This CDR3 comprises 18 residues. Trimming took off 6 bases at V and 0 bases at J, with 21 bases between the two ends. The CDR3 DNA reads as TGTGCCAGTAGCCCCCCCTTCGGACAGACTCGCTCTGGAAACACCATATATTTT. Amino acid sequence: CASSPPFGQTRSGNTIYF.

This sequence joins TRBV5-6 and TRBJ2-7; TRBD2 matches 8 bases. Germline CDR1 reads SGHDT; CDR2 reads YYEEEE. The CDR3 has 16 residues. The trim removed 4 bases at V and 4 bases at J, leaving 13 bases unmatched. The CDR3 nucleotides are TGTGCCAGCAGCCCCGCCGGGACTAGGGCAAGGTACGAGCAGTACTTC. Its translation is CASSPAGTRARYEQYF.